This TCR beta chain was retrieved from a study of cytomegalovirus exposure and HLA in healthy donors. Findings and limits, study-wide: It was found in a later analysis that first-cohort TCR clusters tended to co-occur in the 130 or so validation repertoires.

A note on this clone: Its antigen remains unknown.

TCRdb's table, derived via immunoSEQ multiplex PCR, lists solely in-frame clones and lacks some. The top ten clones hold about 1% of a sample with about 60,000 clones, about 92% of them seen once. Sequencing used PBMCs. This TCR came from a man aged 18 to 29 in good health and CMV-seronegative.

The CDR3 DNA sequence: TGTGCCAGCAGTCCAACGGGGGGGGCCAACGTCCTGACTTTC. Translated, it gives CASSPTGGANVLTF. V gene TRBV28 combines with J gene TRBJ2-6, with D possibly matching TRBD2 (5 bases). The CDR3 loop spans 14 amino acids. Trimming shortened V by 5 bases and J by 4 bases, and 9 bases separated the two germline ends. Germline V CDR1 and CDR2: MDHEN, SYDVKM.